This T cell receptor beta chain was captured in a study of T cell clonotyping in hematopoietic cell transplantation. Clones were read by immunoSEQ multiplex PCR, and TCRdb kept only the in-frame ones, dropping some. Here the sample spans fewer than 50,000 clones, 94% being singletons. General observations from the study: Higher Inverse Simpson Index values in graft donor and pretransplant recipient predicted broader posttransplant TCR diversity. Pathologically expanded recipient clonotypes increased progressively from day 30 to day 180 as diversity fell. No sorting was done, leaving CD4 and CD8 contributions mixed. At the given depth, recipient repertoires were over 95% de novo clonotypes.

Germline V CDR1 and CDR2: SGHNT, YENEEA. The germline V and J ends were trimmed by 1 base and 5 bases, with 11 bases remaining between them. The CDR3 has 15 amino acids. As to this clone: No antigen is known for it.

The chain recombines TRBV11-3 with TRBJ2-2; D remains unclear. The sequencing sample was made of peripheral blood mononuclear cells. This TCR was sampled from a woman aged 45-65 years in good health. Some clones in this sample may be carry-over from other donors' samples. This CDR3 reads CASSLAQYGTGELFF. The DNA of the CDR3 is TGTGCCAGCAGCTTAGCCCAGTATGGAACCGGGGAGCTGTTTTTT.